Listed below are T cell receptor beta chains from one sample, sequenced in a study of T cells after somatic rescue of genetic block. Assay: immunoSEQ multiplex PCR; the TCRdb copy retains only in-frame clones and omits some. The profile covers some 74,000 clones, with just over 90% appearing a single time and 2.5% to 3% taken by the ten largest. Material: peripheral blood mononuclear cells (PBMCs). The receptors come from a man aged 25 to 45. Each CDR3 is given with its conserved first and last residue. The order of the fields is J gene, V gene, clone size, D gene, CDR3 DNA, CDR3 protein. A D gene is named only where the DNA matches it firmly. Size is omitted from some rows. Given values are once, few, many or a class for expanded clones.

>TRBJ2-2|TRBV27|.|TRBD1
TGTGCCAGCAGTTTTAAGGGGGCTGGCGGGGAGCTGTTTTTT
CASSFKGAGGELFF
>TRBJ2-1|TRBV27|.|TRBD1
TGTGCCAGCAGTTCGGGGGACAGGCCCTACAATGAGCAGTTCTTC
CASSSGDRPYNEQFF
>TRBJ1-1|TRBV2|once|.
TGTGCCAGCAGTGAACTCTGGGCTGGAGTAGGAGCTTTCTTT
CASSELWAGVGAFF
>TRBJ2-1|TRBV4-1|.|.
TGCGCCAGCAGCCAAGATTGGCCTTCTCAGCGTTGGCCTGAGCAGTTCTTC
CASSQDWPSQRWPEQFF
>TRBJ1-2|TRBV30|.|TRBD1
TGTGCCTGGGCTATAGGACAGGGGGTCTTTGGCTACACCTTC
CAWAIGQGVFGYTF
>TRBJ1-5|TRBV2|.|TRBD1
TGTGCCAGCAGTGAGGGGACAGGGGGTCAGCCCCAGCATTTT
CASSEGTGGQPQHF
>TRBJ2-5|TRBV6-1|.|.
TGTGCCAGCAGTGAAAGGGGCAGGGAGACCCAGTACTTC
CASSERGRETQYF
>TRBJ1-3|TRBV19|.|.
TGTGCCAGTAAAGTCTTCTCTGGAAACACCATATATTTT
CASKVFSGNTIYF
>TRBJ2-1|TRBV28|.|.
TGTGCCAGCAGTTACCCTGTGAGTGAGCAGTTCTTC
CASSYPVSEQFF
>TRBJ2-3|TRBV14|.|.
TGTGCCAGCAGCCAAGATCAGCTGGGTCTTAGCACAGATACGCAGTATTTT
CASSQDQLGLSTDTQYF
>TRBJ2-3|TRBV2|.|TRBD2
TGTGCCAGCAGCAAGCGGGAACTGGTCCCTCCCACAGATACGCAGTATTTT
CASSKRELVPPTDTQYF
>TRBJ2-1|TRBV27|once|.
TGTGCCAGCAGTTTGGGGGGGCATATAAACAATGAGCAGTTCTTC
CASSLGGHINNEQFF
>TRBJ1-2|TRBV12-5|.|.
TGTGCTAGTGGTTTGGGGTCGGCAGATGGCTACACCTTC
CASGLGSADGYTF
>TRBJ1-5|TRBV4-2|.|.
TGTGCCAGCAGCCGGGAGGTGGGGAAGACTCAGCCCCAGCATTTT
CASSREVGKTQPQHF
>TRBJ1-6|TRBV30|.|TRBD1
TGTGCCTGGAGAGATACAGGGGGCGGGAATAATTCACCCCTCCACTTT
CAWRDTGGGNNSPLHF
>TRBJ1-1|TRBV29-1|.|TRBD1
TGCAGCGTGGAGCATCAGACAGGGACGAACACTGAAGCTTTCTTT
CSVEHQTGTNTEAFF
>TRBJ2-2|TRBV5-6|.|.
TGTGCCAGCAGCTTTTTTCTTACCAGTCTTGGGGAGCTGTTTTTT
CASSFFLTSLGELFF
>TRBJ2-3|TRBV4-1|.|.
TGCGCCAGCAGCCAAGATTGGGGACTCGCGGCGGATACGCAGTATTTT
CASSQDWGLAADTQYF
>TRBJ2-3|TRBV5-1|.|TRBD2
TGCGCCAGCAGCTTGCGGGGAGGGCCAACAGATACGCAGTATTTT
CASSLRGGPTDTQYF
>TRBJ2-3|TRBV5-6|.|.
TGTGCCAGCAGCTTGGCTTCAGGGTGGGGCACAGATACGCAGTATTTT
CASSLASGWGTDTQYF
>TRBJ2-1|TRBV5-1|.|TRBD2
TGCGCCACGGCTAGCGGGACCTACAATGAGCAGTTCTTC
CATASGTYNEQFF
>TRBJ2-1|TRBV7-3|.|.
TGTGCCAGCAGCTTATCCATCCCCGGTCGTAGCTCCTACAATGAGCAGTTCTTC
CASSLSIPGRSSYNEQFF
>TRBJ2-7|TRBV18|.|TRBD2
TGTGCCAGCTCATTGGCTAGCGGGGGCTCTAGCTCCTACGAGCAGTACTTC
CASSLASGGSSSYEQYF
>TRBJ2-3|TRBV13|.|.
TGTGCCAGCAGTGGAGGACAGGGAGGGTTGGATACGCAGTATTTT
CASSGGQGGLDTQYF
>TRBJ2-3|TRBV11-2|.|.
TGTGCCAGCAGCCCTATAGCGGGCACAGATACGCAGTATTTT
CASSPIAGTDTQYF
>TRBJ2-7|TRBV6-1|.|TRBD1
TGTGCCAGCAGTAAGGGGACAGCCGACACCTACGAGCAGTACTTC
CASSKGTADTYEQYF
>TRBJ1-1|TRBV7-3|.|TRBD1
TGTGCCAGCAGCCCACAAGGGACAGGGGAAGCTTTCTTT
CASSPQGTGEAFF
>TRBJ1-2|TRBV29-1|.|.
TGCAGCGTTCTTAAACAGAACTATGGCTACACCTTC
CSVLKQNYGYTF
>TRBJ2-5|TRBV7-2|.|.
TGTGCCAGCAGCCTGGGGTGGCGTAAAGCGGAGACCCAGTACTTC
CASSLGWRKAETQYF
>TRBJ2-3|TRBV5-4|.|.
TGTGCCAGCACGTCGAGACAGACTAGCACAGATACGCAGTATTTT
CASTSRQTSTDTQYF
>TRBJ2-3|TRBV6-5|.|.
TGTGCCAGCAGTCTGGGACGGGGTAGAGATACGCAGTATTTT
CASSLGRGRDTQYF
>TRBJ1-1|TRBV28|.|TRBD1
TGTGCCAGCAGCCCACAGGGGAGTATGACTGAAGCTTTCTTT
CASSPQGSMTEAFF
>TRBJ2-7|TRBV11-2|.|.
TGTGCCAGCAGTTCGGGACCCGAGCAGTACTTC
CASSSGPEQYF
>TRBJ1-2|TRBV7-8|.|TRBD1
TGTGCCAGCAGCTCCCCCGGACAGGAGGGTGGCTACACCTTC
CASSSPGQEGGYTF
>TRBJ2-7|TRBV5-4|.|TRBD2
TGTGCCAGCAGCACCCGGGGGGGCGGTCCGTTGGAGCAGTACTTC
CASSTRGGGPLEQYF
>TRBJ2-7|TRBV5-8|.|.
TGTGCCAGCAGCTTGGGGCAAGGCCGGCCCTACGAGCAGTACTTC
CASSLGQGRPYEQYF
>TRBJ2-1|TRBV27|.|TRBD2
TGTGCCAGCAGTCCCGACAGAACTAGCGGTAATGAGCAGTTCTTC
CASSPDRTSGNEQFF
>TRBJ1-1|TRBV7-9|few|.
TGTGCCAGCACCGGGGACCGCGACGGTGAAGCTTTCTTT
CASTGDRDGEAFF
>TRBJ2-1|TRBV4-3|.|.
TGCACAAGCACGTGCCCGGGGGAGAATTACAATGAGCAGTTCTTC
CTSTCPGENYNEQFF
>TRBJ1-5|TRBV25-1|.|TRBD1
TGTGCCAGCAGTGAAGGGACAGTGCAGCCCCAGCATTTT
CASSEGTVQPQHF
>TRBJ2-3|TRBV11-2|.|.
TGTGCCAGCAGCTTCAATGCAGGGGATACGCAGTATTTT
CASSFNAGDTQYF
>TRBJ1-4|TRBV5-6|.|TRBD1
TGTGCCAGCAGCTTGGGAGTTTGGCAGGGGGCTGAAAAACTGTTTTTT
CASSLGVWQGAEKLFF
>TRBJ2-1|TRBV6-5|.|TRBD2
TGTGCCAGCAGTTGGGGACTAGCGGGGGAAGAGCAGTTCTTC
CASSWGLAGEEQFF
>TRBJ2-7|TRBV27|.|TRBD2
TGTGCCAGCAGTCCCTATGGAGCGGGGGCGGGTTACGAGCAGTACTTC
CASSPYGAGAGYEQYF
>TRBJ2-1|TRBV7-2|.|TRBD2
TGTGCCAGCAGCTTAGGGAGCGGGACCAACTACAATGAGCAGTTCTTC
CASSLGSGTNYNEQFF
>TRBJ2-3|TRBV19|.|.
TGTGCCAGTAGTTACGGGGGAGCTGATACGCAGTATTTT
CASSYGGADTQYF
>TRBJ1-2|TRBV7-9|once|TRBD1
TGTGCCAGCAGCGGGGACAGGGGGCTGGTTGGCTACACCTTC
CASSGDRGLVGYTF
>TRBJ2-1|TRBV18|.|.
TGTGCCAGCTCACCGTCAAATGAGCAGTTCTTC
CASSPSNEQFF
>TRBJ2-7|TRBV7-9|few|TRBD2
TGTGCCAGCAGCTTAGGGCGGGGGGACAAGCAGTACTTC
CASSLGRGDKQYF